The present T cell receptor (beta chain) was sequenced within a study of T-cell memory formation after mild COVID-19. Concerning this clonotype itself: Its antigen is currently unknown.

Employing constant-segment primers, 5'RACE generated TCR alpha and TCR beta cDNA libraries bearing sample barcodes and UMIs. TCRdb redid the calling of the 5' RACE reads with MiXCR, one entry per CDR3 protein. The sample has about 180,000 distinct CDR3 sequences; 16% are singletons. V was clipped by 2 bases and J by 8 bases; unmatched bases: 9. The CDR3 sequence is 15 residues long. Germline lookup yields CDR1 SGDLS and CDR2 YYNGEE. The study's findings and limits: CD4+ clones that contracted lay mainly in CM and EM; CD8+ ones lay in EMRA.

The sequence came from an adult woman who had mild COVID-19 (a few samples of this study predate the infection). Cell type and time point are not known. V gene TRBV9 combines with J gene TRBJ2-1, with 8 bases lining up with TRBD2. Sequenced material: PBMCs or a T cell subset sorted from them (not recorded which). Here the CDR3 DNA reads TGTGCCAGCAGCGTCCTTAGCGGGACTATGGATGAGCAGTTCTTC. It encodes CASSVLSGTMDEQFF.